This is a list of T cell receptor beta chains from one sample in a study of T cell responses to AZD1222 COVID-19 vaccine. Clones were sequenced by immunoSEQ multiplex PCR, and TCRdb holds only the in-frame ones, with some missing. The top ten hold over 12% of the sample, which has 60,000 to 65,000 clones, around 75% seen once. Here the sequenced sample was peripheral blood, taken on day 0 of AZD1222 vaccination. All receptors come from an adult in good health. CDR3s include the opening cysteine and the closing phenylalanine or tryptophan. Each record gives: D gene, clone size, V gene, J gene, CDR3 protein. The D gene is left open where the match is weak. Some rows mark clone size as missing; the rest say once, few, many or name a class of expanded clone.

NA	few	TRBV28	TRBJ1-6	CASTPGGQNSPLHF
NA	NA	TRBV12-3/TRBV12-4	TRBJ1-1	CASLGRGTEAFF
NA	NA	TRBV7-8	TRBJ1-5	CASSLGEVSSNQPQHF
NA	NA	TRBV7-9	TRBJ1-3	CASSWTASGNTIYF
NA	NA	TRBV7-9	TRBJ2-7	CASSLVAFEQYF
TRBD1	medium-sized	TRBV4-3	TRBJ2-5	CASSQDRGQTQYF
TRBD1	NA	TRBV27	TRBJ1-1	CASRNETGGPNTEAFF
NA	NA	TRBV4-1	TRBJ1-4	CASSQVLQGGGEKLFF
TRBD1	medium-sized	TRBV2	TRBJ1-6	CASIDTPGQRIMGSPLHF
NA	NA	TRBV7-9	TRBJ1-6	CASSLGSGGSPLHF
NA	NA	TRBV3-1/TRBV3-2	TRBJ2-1	CASSQDGQSYNEQFF
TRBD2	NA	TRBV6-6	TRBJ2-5	CASSYGLAVQETQYF
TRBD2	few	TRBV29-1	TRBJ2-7	CSALGGAYEQYF
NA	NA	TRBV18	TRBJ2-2	CASSLRENTGELFF
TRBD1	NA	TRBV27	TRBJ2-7	CASPGTGIYEQYF
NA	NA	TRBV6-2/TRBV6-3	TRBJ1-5	CASSAQYGPQHF
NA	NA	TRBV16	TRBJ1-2	CASSQFGQLNYGYTF
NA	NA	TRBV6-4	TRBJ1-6	CASSQQGGNSPLHF
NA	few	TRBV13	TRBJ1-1	CASSNDGNEAFF
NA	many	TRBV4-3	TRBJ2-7	CASSQEAAAVEQYF
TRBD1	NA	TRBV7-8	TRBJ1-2	CASSLGDRGRGYTF
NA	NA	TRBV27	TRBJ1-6	CASSFMGSSYNSPLHF
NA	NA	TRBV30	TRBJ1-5	CAWSDILGPQHF
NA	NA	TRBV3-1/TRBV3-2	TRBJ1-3	CASSQEAAGNTIYF
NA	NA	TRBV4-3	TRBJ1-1	CASSQAFPTEAFF
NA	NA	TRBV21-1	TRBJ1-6	CASSKGGAPLHF
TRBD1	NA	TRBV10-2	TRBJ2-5	CASGGQGQETQYF
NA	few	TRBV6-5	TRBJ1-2	CASSQTGYYGYTF
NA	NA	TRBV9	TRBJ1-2	CASSPGTTANYGYTF
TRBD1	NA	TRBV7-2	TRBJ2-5	CASSSGGGTETQYF
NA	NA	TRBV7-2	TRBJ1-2	CASRPPQGHRGYTF
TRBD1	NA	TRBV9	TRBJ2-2	CASSVGVTGDTGELFF
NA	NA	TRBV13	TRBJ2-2	CASSGTWSDGGELFF
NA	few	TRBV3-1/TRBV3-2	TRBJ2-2	CASRPYKGTGELFF
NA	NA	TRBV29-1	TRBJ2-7	CSVMDSYEQYF
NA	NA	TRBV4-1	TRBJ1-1	CASSQWQLNTEAFF
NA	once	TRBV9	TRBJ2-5	CASSVGGTPEETQYF
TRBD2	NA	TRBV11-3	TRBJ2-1	CASSLVIVAGGGSSYNEQFF
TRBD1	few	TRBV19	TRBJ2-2	CASSMTGVGTGELFF
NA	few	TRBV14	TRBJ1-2	CASSQEAPRVGANYGYTF
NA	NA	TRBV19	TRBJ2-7	CATSRGGHEQYF
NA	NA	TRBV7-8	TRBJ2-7	CASSPARDEQYF
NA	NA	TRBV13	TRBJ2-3	CASSIGGNTDTQYF
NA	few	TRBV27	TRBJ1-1	CASSLTTATEAFF
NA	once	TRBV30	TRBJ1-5	CAWSIGHLKIGNQPQHF
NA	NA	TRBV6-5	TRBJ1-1	CASGSEGGWTEAFF
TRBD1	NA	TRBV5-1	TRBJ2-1	CASSLGTGEHNEQFF
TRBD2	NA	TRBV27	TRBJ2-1	CASSLERGGYNEQFF
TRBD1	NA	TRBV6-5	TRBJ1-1	CASSWLRGQGGEAFF
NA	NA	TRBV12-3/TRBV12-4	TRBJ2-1	CASSLGTPNEQFF
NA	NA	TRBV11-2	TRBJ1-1	CASSLETTEAFF